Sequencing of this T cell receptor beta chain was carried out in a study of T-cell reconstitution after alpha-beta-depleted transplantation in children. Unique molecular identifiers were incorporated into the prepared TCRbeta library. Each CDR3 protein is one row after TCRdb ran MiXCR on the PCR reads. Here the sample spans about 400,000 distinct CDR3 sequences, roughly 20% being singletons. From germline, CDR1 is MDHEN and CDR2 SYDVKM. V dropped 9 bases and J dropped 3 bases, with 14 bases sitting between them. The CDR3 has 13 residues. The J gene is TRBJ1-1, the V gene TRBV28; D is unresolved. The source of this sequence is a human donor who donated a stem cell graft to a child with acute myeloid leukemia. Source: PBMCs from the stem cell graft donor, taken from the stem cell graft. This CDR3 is CASHPPGYTEAFF. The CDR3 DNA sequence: TGTGCCAGTCACCCTCCAGGTTACACTGAAGCTTTCTTT.